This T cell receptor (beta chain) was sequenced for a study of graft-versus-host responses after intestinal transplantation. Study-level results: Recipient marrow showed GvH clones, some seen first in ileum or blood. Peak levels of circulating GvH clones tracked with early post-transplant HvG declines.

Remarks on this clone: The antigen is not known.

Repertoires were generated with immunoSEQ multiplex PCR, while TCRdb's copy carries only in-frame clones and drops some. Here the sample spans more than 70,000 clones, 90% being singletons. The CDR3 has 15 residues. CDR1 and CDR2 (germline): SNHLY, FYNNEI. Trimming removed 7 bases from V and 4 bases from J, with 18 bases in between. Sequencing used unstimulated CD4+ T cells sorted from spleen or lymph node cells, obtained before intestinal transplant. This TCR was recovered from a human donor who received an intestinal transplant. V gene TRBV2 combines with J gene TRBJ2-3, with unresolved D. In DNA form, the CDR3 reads TGTGCCAGCACGTCCGAGGCGATCCCTGCAGATACGCAGTATTTT. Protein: CASTSEAIPADTQYF.